These 19 T cell receptor beta chains originate from one sample sequenced in a study of blood T cell repertoires in COVID-19. Here immunoSEQ multiplex PCR was the method, and the copy in TCRdb shows in-frame clones only, minus some. The table includes 90,000 or so clones, about 86% detected once. The sequencing sample was made of peripheral blood. Receptors originate from a man between 60 and 75 years old with acute or convalescent COVID-19.

The chain employs TRBV27 and TRBJ1-4, with unresolved D. Trimming removed 7 bases at V and 4 bases at J, with 16 bases between. This CDR3 has 15 amino acids. CDR1 and CDR2 (germline): MNHEY, SMNVEV (reference sequence). The CDR3 DNA sequence: TGTGCCAGCAAACAAAATTTGGGGAGTAATGAAAAACTGTTTTTT. Residues: CASKQNLGSNEKLFF.

The chain recombines TRBV29-1 with TRBJ1-1; 8 bases line up with TRBD1. CDR3 length: 13 amino acids. Germline CDR1 and CDR2: SQVTM and ANQGSEA. The V and J ends lost 7 bases and 0 bases, in that order; junction bases with no gene match: 4. For the CDR3, the DNA is TGCAGCGGGGGGACAGGCATGAACACTGAAGCTTTCTTT. This translates into CSGGTGMNTEAFF.

V is TRBV2 and J is TRBJ1-6; D perhaps matches TRBD1 (6 bases). Trimming pared 4 bases from V and 9 bases from J, leaving 19 bases between. The germline gives CDR1 SNHLY, CDR2 FYNNEI. This CDR3 spans 16 amino acids. In DNA form, the CDR3 reads TGTGCCAGCAGTGCAGACAGGAGCCCCTCAAGTTCACCCCTCCACTTT. Protein sequence: CASSADRSPSSSPLHF. Based on the CDR3 plus reference TRBV2 and TRBJ1-6, the full variable domain is EPEVTQTPSHQVTQMGQEVILRCVPISNHLYFYWYRQILGQKVEFLVSFYNNEISEKSEIFDDQFSVERPDGSNFTLKIRSTKLEDSAMYFCASSADRSPSSSPLHFGNGTRLTVT.

This clone showed up just once. This chain uses TRBV3-1 (or the pseudogene TRBV3-2) with TRBJ2-5; 9 bases are a match to TRBD2. The germline gives CDR1 LGHDT, CDR2 YNNKEL (reference sequence). The CDR3 sequence is 16 residues long. The V gene end was trimmed by 1 base and the J gene end by 9 bases; junction bases not matched to a gene: 12. The CDR3 nucleotides read TGTGCCAGCAGCCAAGTCCCTAGCGGGACCGCTGCGGCCCAGTACTTC. Its translation: CASSQVPSGTAAAQYF.

The chain carries TRBV28 and TRBJ1-2, with no clear D. This CDR3 comprises 14 residues. The V gene lost 5 bases and the J gene lost 5 bases, with 15 bases spanning the gap. Germline V gene lookup returns CDR1 MDHEN and CDR2 SYDVKM. CDR3 sequence (DNA): TGTGCCAGCAGTCCCCGAGGCGGTCTATATGGCTACACCTTC. Protein sequence: CASSPRGGLYGYTF.

The chain combines TRBV4-1 with TRBJ2-3, with 7 nucleotides matching TRBD2. Trimming at V came to 0 bases and at J to 10 bases, leaving 16 bases not matched to a gene. This CDR3 is built from 17 residues. The germline CDR1 and CDR2 sequences are MGHRA and YSYEKL. The CDR3 DNA sequence: TGCGCCAGCAGCCAAGATTTTCGGACTAGTTCCCCCCTGCCGCAGTATTTT. As protein: CASSQDFRTSSPLPQYF.

The chain employs TRBV19 and TRBJ2-7, with D tentatively TRBD1 (5 bases). Trimming removed 4 bases at V and 0 bases at J, with 16 bases between. The CDR3 has 16 amino acids. Germline CDR1 and CDR2: LNHDA and SQIVND (reference sequence). This chain's CDR3 is CASSTPAGLSSYEQYF. The DNA of the CDR3 is TGTGCCAGTAGTACCCCCGCAGGGCTGAGCTCCTACGAGCAGTACTTC.

This chain connects TRBV5-1 to TRBJ2-7, with a possible D match to TRBD1 (6 bases). Germline CDR1 SGHRS, CDR2 YFSETQ. The CDR3 is 12 amino acids. The ends were cut back, 3 bases at V and 5 bases at J, with 9 bases in the middle. The CDR3 spells CASSSDRHEQYF. DNA for the CDR3: TGCGCCAGCAGCTCGGACAGACACGAGCAGTACTTC.

V is TRBV6-5 and J is TRBJ1-5; TRBD1 is a possible D gene (5 bases). With 5 bases removed from V and 6 bases from J, the gap between germline ends came to 17 bases. Germline V gives CDR1 MNHEY, CDR2 SVGAGI. The CDR3 totals 15 residues. The CDR3 spells CASSPGGRVGQPQHF. Written as DNA, the CDR3 is TGTGCCAGCAGTCCGGGGGGAAGGGTTGGTCAGCCCCAGCATTTT.

The chain joins TRBV5-5 to TRBJ2-3; 7 nucleotides align to TRBD1. From germline, CDR1 is SGHKS and CDR2 YYEKEE (reference sequence). The CDR3 has 15 residues. Trimming at V came to 4 bases and at J to 0 bases, leaving 5 bases not matched to a gene. CDR3 sequence: CASSLGTVSTDTQYF. CDR3 nucleotide sequence: TGTGCCAGCAGCCTTGGGACAGTTAGCACAGATACGCAGTATTTT.

The chain employs TRBV18 and TRBJ2-1, with a tentative D call TRBD1 (6 bases). The germline gives CDR1 KGHSH, CDR2 LQKENI. CDR3 size: 16 residues. Trimming removed 3 bases at V and 3 bases at J, with 15 bases between. CDR3 sequence (DNA): TGTGCCAGCTCACCGGACCTGGACAGCTTCTACAATGAGCAGTTCTTC. It codes for CASSPDLDSFYNEQFF. The full variable domain, its missing parts supplied by reference TRBV18 and TRBJ2-1, is NAGVMQNPRHLVRRRGQEARLRCSPMKGHSHVYWYRQLPEEGLKFMVYLQKENIIDESGMPKERFSAEFPKEGPSILRIQQVVRGDSAAYFCASSPDLDSFYNEQFFGPGTRLTVL.

The chain recombines TRBV5-1 with TRBJ1-1; D gene uncertain. CDR3 length equals 14 residues. Looked up from germline, CDR1 is SGHRS and CDR2 is YFSETQ. V was shortened by 0 bases and J by 3 bases, with 9 bases between the two germline ends. The CDR3 loop reads CASSLASGYTEAFF. For the CDR3, the DNA is TGCGCCAGCAGCTTGGCCTCGGGATACACTGAAGCTTTCTTT.

This chain joins TRBV19 and TRBJ1-1, with 11 bases identical to TRBD1. V shed 3 bases, J shed 3 bases, and the junction held 6 bases outside the gene matches. Germline values: CDR1 LNHDA, CDR2 SQIVND (reference sequence). The CDR3 sequence is 16 residues long. The CDR3 loop is CASSIRTGGVDTEAFF. In DNA form, the CDR3 reads TGTGCCAGTAGTATTAGGACAGGGGGCGTCGACACTGAAGCTTTCTTT.

In this sample, this clone turned up a few times. The chain combines TRBV9 with TRBJ2-1, with D tentatively TRBD2 (6 bases). Germline-derived CDR1 and CDR2 are SGDLS and YYNGEE. The V end was cut by 1 base, the J end by 5 bases, with 10 bases between. This CDR3 region has 14 residues. The CDR3 region is CASSVKLADNEQFF. The CDR3 DNA follows: TGTGCCAGCAGCGTAAAACTAGCAGACAATGAGCAGTTCTTC.

J is TRBJ1-2 and V is TRBV9; the D gene is possibly TRBD1 (5 bases). Germline-derived CDR1 and CDR2 are SGDLS and YYNGEE. Trimming stripped 0 bases from V and 7 bases from J, with 13 bases between. CDR3 size: 14 residues. The CDR3: CASSVDPSGGGYTF. As DNA, the CDR3 is TGTGCCAGCAGCGTAGACCCATCGGGGGGTGGCTACACCTTC.

J is TRBJ1-3 and V is TRBV3-1 (or the pseudogene TRBV3-2), with D perhaps TRBD1 (5 bases). The CDR3 covers 13 residues. The V gene lost 1 base and the J gene lost 9 bases, with 10 bases spanning the gap. Germline loops: CDR1 LGHDT, CDR2 YNNKEL (reference sequence). Here the CDR3 DNA reads TGTGCCAGCAGCCAAGGACAAACAGGCACCATATATTTT. Its translation is CASSQGQTGTIYF.

The rearrangement joins TRBV2 to TRBJ2-3; perhaps TRBD2 as D (6 bases). The germline CDR1 and CDR2 sequences are SNHLY and FYNNEI. Trimming cost V 6 bases and J 3 bases, with 10 bases left between them. The CDR3 runs to 13 residues. The chain's CDR3 is CASREGRTDTQYF. In DNA form, the CDR3 reads TGTGCCAGCAGGGAGGGTCGGACAGATACGCAGTATTTT.

The V gene is TRBV18, the J gene TRBJ1-2, with D hard to call. CDR1 and CDR2 (germline): KGHSH, LQKENI. Trimming shortened V by 1 base and J by 2 bases, and 14 bases separated the two germline ends. CDR3 size: 16 residues. CDR3 loop: CASSPRALPTNYGYTF. CDR3 in DNA: TGTGCCAGCTCACCACGGGCTCTCCCTACAAACTATGGCTACACCTTC.

The CDR3 protein is CASSLVGDPSAEAFF. The CDR3 coding sequence is TGTGCCAGCAGCTTGGTCGGGGATCCCTCGGCTGAAGCTTTCTTT. This chain uses TRBV5-4 with TRBJ1-1; D is unresolved. This CDR3 contains 15 residues. Deletions cut 0 bases from V and 6 bases from J, with 15 bases between. From germline, CDR1 is SGHNT and CDR2 YYREEE (reference sequence). The complete variable domain, with remaining parts taken from reference TRBV5-4 and TRBJ1-1, reads ETGVTQSPTHLIKTRGQQVTLRCSSQSGHNTVSWYQQALGQGPQFIFQYYREEENGRGNFPPRFSGLQFPNYSSELNVNALELDDSALYLCASSLVGDPSAEAFFGQGTRLTVV.